This paragraph reports one T cell receptor beta chain. V trimming: 0 bases; J trimming: 0 bases; junction bases outside the gene matches: 8. This CDR3 is built from 18 residues. Germline V gene data show CDR1 as DFQATT and CDR2 as SNEGSKA (reference sequence). This entry belongs to a study of vaccination and CD4 T cells after COVID-19. TCRdb re-analysed the PCR reads in MiXCR, keeping a single row per CDR3 protein. This table has about 20,000 distinct CDR3 sequences, roughly 61% appearing once. The sample consisted of CD4+ T cells from blood, taken before SARS-CoV-2 vaccination. The chain carries TRBV20-1 and TRBJ2-6; 7 nucleotides align to TRBD2. This receptor was obtained from a human donor who had recovered from COVID-19. Written as DNA, the CDR3 is TGCAGTGCTAGAGATCCGACGGGGGGTAACTCTGGGGCCAACGTCCTGACTTTC. Its protein is CSARDPTGGNSGANVLTF.